This is a list of T cell receptor beta chains from one sample in a study of T-cell memory formation after mild COVID-19. Each CDR3 protein is one row after TCRdb ran MiXCR on the 5' RACE reads. The sample holds approximately 260,000 distinct CDR3 sequences, roughly a sixth seen once. Material for sequencing was PBMCs or a T cell subset sorted from them (not recorded which). All receptors come from a man aged 18-30 years who had mild COVID-19 (a few samples of this study predate the infection). Cell type and time point are not known. Both conserved end residues are part of each CDR3. D genes are given only for firm matches. Size is omitted from some rows. Given values are once, few, many or a class for expanded clones.

few	TRBV5-1	NA	TRBJ2-5	CASSSAGQIQETQYF	TGCGCCAGCAGCTCAGCGGGACAGATCCAAGAGACCCAGTACTTC
once	TRBV9	NA	TRBJ2-2	CASSRPDRRFNTGELFF	TGTGCCAGCAGCCGCCCGGACAGAAGATTTAACACCGGGGAGCTGTTTTTT
few	TRBV7-2	TRBD1	TRBJ1-4	CASSLEQGRGKLFF	TGTGCCAGCAGCTTAGAGCAGGGCAGGGGGAAACTGTTTTTT
few	TRBV28	TRBD1	TRBJ1-2	CASSFVGQGTFGYTF	TGTGCCAGCAGTTTCGTAGGACAGGGAACCTTCGGCTACACCTTC
NA	TRBV14	NA	TRBJ1-1	CASSQGRFMNTEAFF	TGTGCCAGCAGCCAAGGAAGGTTCATGAACACTGAAGCTTTCTTT
few	TRBV9	NA	TRBJ1-2	CASSGPQAPGGYTF	TGTGCCAGCAGCGGCCCCCAGGCTCCGGGCGGCTACACCTTC
NA	TRBV3-1	NA	TRBJ1-1	CASSRGVGTEAFF	TGTGCCAGCAGCCGGGGGGTAGGCACTGAAGCTTTCTTT
NA	TRBV7-9	NA	TRBJ2-1	CASSPPDRGNEQFF	TGTGCCAGCAGCCCCCCAGATCGGGGGAATGAGCAGTTCTTC
NA	TRBV5-1	TRBD1	TRBJ2-7	CASSSGTGDEQYF	TGCGCCAGCAGCTCCGGGACAGGGGACGAGCAGTACTTC
NA	TRBV9	TRBD2	TRBJ2-1	CASSVVGGLAHNEQFF	TGTGCCAGCAGCGTAGTTGGAGGACTAGCGCACAATGAGCAGTTCTTC
few	TRBV18	NA	TRBJ1-1	CASSPRRTEAFF	TGTGCCAGCTCACCCCGCCGCACTGAAGCTTTCTTT
NA	TRBV7-9	NA	TRBJ2-1	CASSPVRGNNEQFF	TGTGCCAGCAGCCCCGTCCGGGGGAACAATGAGCAGTTCTTC
few	TRBV11-2	TRBD1	TRBJ2-7	CASSTRQGTYEQYF	TGTGCCAGCAGCACCAGACAGGGGACCTACGAGCAGTACTTC
few	TRBV12-3/TRBV12-4	NA	TRBJ2-7	CASSLGSGFPSHEQYF	TGTGCCAGCAGTTTGGGGTCAGGGTTCCCCTCCCACGAGCAGTACTTC
NA	TRBV7-3	NA	TRBJ1-2	CASSSGAGDYGYTF	TGTGCCAGCAGCTCCGGGGCGGGGGACTATGGCTACACCTTC
NA	TRBV5-1	TRBD1	TRBJ1-6	CASSRDSNNSPLHF	TGCGCCAGCAGTCGGGACAGCAATAATTCACCCCTCCACTTT
few	TRBV29-1	NA	TRBJ2-3	CSLSGTDTQYF	TGCAGCCTCTCGGGGACAGATACGCAGTATTTT
NA	TRBV6-5	NA	TRBJ1-1	CASSYGTGMTEAFF	TGTGCCAGCAGTTACGGAACAGGGATGACTGAAGCTTTCTTT
few	TRBV11-2	NA	TRBJ2-3	CASSQKRQQGTDTQYF	TGTGCCAGCAGCCAAAAACGTCAACAGGGCACAGATACGCAGTATTTT
NA	TRBV3-1	NA	TRBJ1-6	CASSQGQGASPLHF	TGTGCCAGCAGCCAAGGGCAGGGCGCATCACCCCTCCACTTT
NA	TRBV5-1	TRBD2	TRBJ2-3	CASSLGYGGGRTDTQYF	TGCGCCAGCAGCTTGGGATACGGCGGGGGGCGCACAGATACGCAGTATTTT
NA	TRBV9	NA	TRBJ1-3	CASSVLSDVSGNTIYF	TGTGCCAGCAGCGTACTCTCGGACGTCTCTGGAAACACCATATATTTT
many	TRBV12-3/TRBV12-4	NA	TRBJ1-6	CASSSLLRVAPLHF	TGTGCCAGCAGTTCACTCCTCAGGGTTGCACCCCTCCACTTT
few	TRBV7-8	NA	TRBJ2-7	CASNLGRIEQYF	TGTGCCAGCAACTTAGGTCGTATCGAGCAGTACTTC
many	TRBV7-2	TRBD1	TRBJ2-1	CASSVGQGAYNEQFF	TGTGCCAGCAGTGTTGGACAGGGGGCCTACAATGAGCAGTTCTTC
few	TRBV7-9	NA	TRBJ2-3	CASSLNPTDTQYF	TGTGCCAGCAGCTTGAATCCCACAGATACGCAGTATTTT
few	TRBV20-1	TRBD2	TRBJ2-5	CSTVGFGSKRGAIQETQYF	TGCAGTACCGTAGGGTTTGGGTCGAAGCGGGGGGCGATCCAAGAGACCCAGTACTTC
NA	TRBV18	NA	TRBJ1-5	CASSPRGVVGQPQHF	TGTGCCAGCTCACCGAGGGGGGTAGTGGGACAGCCCCAGCATTTT